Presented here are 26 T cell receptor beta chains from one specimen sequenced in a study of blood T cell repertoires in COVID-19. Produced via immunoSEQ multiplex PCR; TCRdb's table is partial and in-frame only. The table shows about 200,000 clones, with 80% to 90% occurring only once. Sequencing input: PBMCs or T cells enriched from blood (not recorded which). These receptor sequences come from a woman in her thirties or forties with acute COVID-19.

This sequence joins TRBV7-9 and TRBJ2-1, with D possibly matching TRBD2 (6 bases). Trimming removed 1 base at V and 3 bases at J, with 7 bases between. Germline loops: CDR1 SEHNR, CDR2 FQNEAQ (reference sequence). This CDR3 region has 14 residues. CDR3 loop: CASSLGTNYNEQFF. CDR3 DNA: TGTGCCAGCAGCTTAGGGACTAACTACAATGAGCAGTTCTTC.

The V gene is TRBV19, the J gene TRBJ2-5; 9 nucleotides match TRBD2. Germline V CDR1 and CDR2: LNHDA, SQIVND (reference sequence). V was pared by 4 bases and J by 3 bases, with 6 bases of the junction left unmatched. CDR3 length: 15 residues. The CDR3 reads CASSKLASGEETQYF. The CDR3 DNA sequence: TGTGCCAGTAGTAAGTTGGCTAGCGGGGAAGAGACCCAGTACTTC.

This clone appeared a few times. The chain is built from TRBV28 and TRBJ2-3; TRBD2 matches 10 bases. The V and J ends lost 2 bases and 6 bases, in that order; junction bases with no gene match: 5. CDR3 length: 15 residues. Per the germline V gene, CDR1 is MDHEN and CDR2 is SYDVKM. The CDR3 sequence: CASSLGLAARDTQYF. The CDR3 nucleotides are TGTGCCAGCAGTTTAGGACTAGCGGCCCGGGATACGCAGTATTTT.

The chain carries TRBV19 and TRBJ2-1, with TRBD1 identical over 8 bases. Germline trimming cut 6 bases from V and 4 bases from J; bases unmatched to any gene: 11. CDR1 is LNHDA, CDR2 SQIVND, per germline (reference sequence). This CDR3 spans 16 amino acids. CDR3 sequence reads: CASRELAGTGYNEQFF. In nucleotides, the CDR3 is TGTGCCAGTAGAGAGCTTGCCGGGACAGGTTACAATGAGCAGTTCTTC.

CDR3 DNA: TGTGCCAGCAGCCCCTGGCCCAAGAGCGGGCATAGCACAGATACGCAGTATTTT. Translating it yields CASSPWPKSGHSTDTQYF. V and J are TRBV9 and TRBJ2-3, with a weak D call TRBD2 (6 bases). The germline CDR1 and CDR2 sequences are SGDLS and YYNGEE. Trimming cost V 4 bases and J 0 bases, with 21 bases left between them. This CDR3 is 18 amino acids long.

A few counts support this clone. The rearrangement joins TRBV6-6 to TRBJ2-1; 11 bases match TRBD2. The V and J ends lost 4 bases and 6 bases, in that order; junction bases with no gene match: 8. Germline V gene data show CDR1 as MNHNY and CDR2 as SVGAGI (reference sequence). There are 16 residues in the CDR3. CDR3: CASSSVAGGRSNEQFF. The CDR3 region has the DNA TGTGCCAGCAGTTCGGTAGCGGGAGGGCGGAGCAATGAGCAGTTCTTC.

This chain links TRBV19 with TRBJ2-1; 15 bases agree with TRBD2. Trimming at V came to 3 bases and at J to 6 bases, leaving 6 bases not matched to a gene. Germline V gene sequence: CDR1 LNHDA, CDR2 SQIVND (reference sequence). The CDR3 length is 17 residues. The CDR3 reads CASSIRTSGRGVNEQFF. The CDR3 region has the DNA TGTGCCAGTAGTATTAGGACTAGCGGGAGGGGAGTCAATGAGCAGTTCTTC.

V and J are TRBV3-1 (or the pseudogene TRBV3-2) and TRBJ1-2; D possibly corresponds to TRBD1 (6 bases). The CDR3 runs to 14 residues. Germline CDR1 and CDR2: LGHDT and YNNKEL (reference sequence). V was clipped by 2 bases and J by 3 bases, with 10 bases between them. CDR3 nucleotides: TGTGCCAGCAGCCAATCGGGGGGCGACTATGGCTACACCTTC. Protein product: CASSQSGGDYGYTF.

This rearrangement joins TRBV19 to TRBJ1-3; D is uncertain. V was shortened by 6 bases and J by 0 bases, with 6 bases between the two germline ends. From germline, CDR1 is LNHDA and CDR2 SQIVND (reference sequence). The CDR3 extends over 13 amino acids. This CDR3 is CASSAGSGNTIYF. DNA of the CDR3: TGTGCCAGTAGCGCAGGCTCTGGAAACACCATATATTTT.

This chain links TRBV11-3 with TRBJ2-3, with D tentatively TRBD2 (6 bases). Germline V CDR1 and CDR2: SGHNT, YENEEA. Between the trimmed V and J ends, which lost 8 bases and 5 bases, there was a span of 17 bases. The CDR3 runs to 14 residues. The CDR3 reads CASRAPGGRDTQYF. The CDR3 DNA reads TGTGCCAGCCGGGCACCAGGAGGGAGAGATACGCAGTATTTT.

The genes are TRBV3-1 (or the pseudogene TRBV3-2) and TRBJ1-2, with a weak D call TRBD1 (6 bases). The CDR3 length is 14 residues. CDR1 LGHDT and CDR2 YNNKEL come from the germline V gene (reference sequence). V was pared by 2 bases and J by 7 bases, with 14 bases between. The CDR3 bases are TGTGCCAGCAGCCAAAGGACAGCAGAACTTGGCTACACCTTC. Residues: CASSQRTAELGYTF.

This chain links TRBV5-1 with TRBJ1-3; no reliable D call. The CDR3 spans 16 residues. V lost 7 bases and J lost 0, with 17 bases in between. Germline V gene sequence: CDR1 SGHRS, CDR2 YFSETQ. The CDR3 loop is CASSREARPSGNTIYF. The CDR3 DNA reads TGCGCCAGCTCCCGCGAGGCCAGACCCTCTGGAAACACCATATATTTT.

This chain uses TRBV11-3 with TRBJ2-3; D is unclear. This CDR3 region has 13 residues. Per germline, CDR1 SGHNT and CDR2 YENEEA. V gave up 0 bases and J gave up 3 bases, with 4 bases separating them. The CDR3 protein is CASSLDMTDTQYF. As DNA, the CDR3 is TGTGCCAGCAGCTTAGATATGACAGATACGCAGTATTTT.

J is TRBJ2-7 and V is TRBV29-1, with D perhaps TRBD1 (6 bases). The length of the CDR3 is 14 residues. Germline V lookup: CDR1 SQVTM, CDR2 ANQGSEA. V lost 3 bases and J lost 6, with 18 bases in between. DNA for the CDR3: TGCAGCGTTGATATAGGCCCAAGGGGGTTCGAGCAGTACTTC. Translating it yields CSVDIGPRGFEQYF.

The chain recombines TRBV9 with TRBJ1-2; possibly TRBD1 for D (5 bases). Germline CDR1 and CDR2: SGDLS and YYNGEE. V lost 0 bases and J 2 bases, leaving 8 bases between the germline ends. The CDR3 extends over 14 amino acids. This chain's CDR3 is CASSVGQLNYGYTF. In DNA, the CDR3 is TGTGCCAGCAGCGTAGGACAGTTAAACTATGGCTACACCTTC. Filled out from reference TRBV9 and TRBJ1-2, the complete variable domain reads DSGVTQTPKHLITATGQRVTLRCSPRSGDLSVYWYQQSLDQGLQFLIQYYNGEERAKGNILERFSAQQFPDLHSELNLSSLELGDSALYFCASSVGQLNYGYTFGSGTRLTVV.

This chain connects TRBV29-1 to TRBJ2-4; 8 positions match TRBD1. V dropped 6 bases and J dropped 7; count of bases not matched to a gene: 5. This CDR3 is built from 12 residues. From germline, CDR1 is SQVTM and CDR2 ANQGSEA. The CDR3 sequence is CSVPDRANIQYF. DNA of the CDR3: TGCAGCGTCCCGGACAGGGCGAACATTCAGTACTTC.

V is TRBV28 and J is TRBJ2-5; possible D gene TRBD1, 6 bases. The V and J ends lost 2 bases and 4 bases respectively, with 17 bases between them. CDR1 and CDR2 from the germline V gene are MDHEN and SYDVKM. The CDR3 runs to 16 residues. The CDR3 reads CASSLGWDLGGETQYF. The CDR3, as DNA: TGTGCCAGCAGTTTAGGGTGGGACCTAGGGGGAGAGACCCAGTACTTC. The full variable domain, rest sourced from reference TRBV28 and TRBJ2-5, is DVKVTQSSRYLVKRTGEKVFLECVQDMDHENMFWYRQDPGLGLRLIYFSYDVKMKEKGDIPEGYSVSREKKERFSLILESASTNQTSMYLCASSLGWDLGGETQYFGPGTRLLVL.

The CDR3 nucleotides are TGTGCCAGTAGTAATGACCCTCGAGGCTCCTGGATCGGTGGCTACACCTTC. Its translation is CASSNDPRGSWIGGYTF. This chain connects TRBV19 to TRBJ1-2; D is uncertain. The V gene lost 4 bases and the J gene lost 7 bases, with 25 bases spanning the gap. Germline assignment: CDR1 LNHDA and CDR2 SQIVND (reference sequence). CDR3 length: 17 amino acids.

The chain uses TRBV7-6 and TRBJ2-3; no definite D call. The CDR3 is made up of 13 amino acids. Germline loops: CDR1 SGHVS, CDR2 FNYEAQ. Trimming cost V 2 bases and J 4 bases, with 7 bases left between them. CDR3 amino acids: CASSLRVADTQYF. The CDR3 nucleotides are TGTGCCAGCAGCTTACGCGTTGCAGATACGCAGTATTTT.

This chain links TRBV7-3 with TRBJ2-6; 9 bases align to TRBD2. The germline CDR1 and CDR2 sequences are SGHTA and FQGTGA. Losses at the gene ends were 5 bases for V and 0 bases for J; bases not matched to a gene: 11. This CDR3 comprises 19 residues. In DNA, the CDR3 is TGTGCCAGCAGCCCCACGGGGCTAGCGGGGAACTCTGGGGCCAACGTCCTGACTTTC. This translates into CASSPTGLAGNSGANVLTF.

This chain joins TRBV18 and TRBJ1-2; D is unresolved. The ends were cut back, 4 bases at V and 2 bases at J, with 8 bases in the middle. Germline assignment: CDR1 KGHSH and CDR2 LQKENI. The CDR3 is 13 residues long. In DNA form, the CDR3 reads TGTGCCAGCTCACAATACAGCAACTATGGCTACACCTTC. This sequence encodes CASSQYSNYGYTF.

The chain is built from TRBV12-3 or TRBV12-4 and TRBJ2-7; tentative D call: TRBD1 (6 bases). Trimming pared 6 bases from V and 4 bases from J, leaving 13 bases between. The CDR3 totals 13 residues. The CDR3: CASSLTGFYEQYF. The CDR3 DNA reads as TGTGCCAGCAGCCTTACAGGGTTTTACGAGCAGTACTTC.

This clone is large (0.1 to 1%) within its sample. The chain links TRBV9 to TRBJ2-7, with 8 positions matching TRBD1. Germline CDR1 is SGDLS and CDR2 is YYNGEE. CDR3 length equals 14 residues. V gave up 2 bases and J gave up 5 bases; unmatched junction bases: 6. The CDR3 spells CASSVQGAGHEQYF. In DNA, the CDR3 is TGTGCCAGCAGCGTGCAGGGGGCTGGACACGAGCAGTACTTC.

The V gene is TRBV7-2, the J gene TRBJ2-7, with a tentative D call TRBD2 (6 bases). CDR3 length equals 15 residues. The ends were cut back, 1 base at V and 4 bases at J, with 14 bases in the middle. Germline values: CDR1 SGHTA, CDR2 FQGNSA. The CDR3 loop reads CASSLVQGLLYEQYF. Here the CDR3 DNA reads TGTGCCAGCAGCTTAGTCCAGGGACTCCTTTACGAGCAGTACTTC.

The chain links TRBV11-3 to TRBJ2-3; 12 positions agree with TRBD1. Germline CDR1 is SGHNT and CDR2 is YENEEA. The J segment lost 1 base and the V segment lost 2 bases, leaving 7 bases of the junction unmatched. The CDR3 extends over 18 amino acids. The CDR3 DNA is TGTGCCAGCAGCTTACGGGACAGGGGGCTAGCTGGCACAGATACGCAGTATTTT. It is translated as CASSLRDRGLAGTDTQYF. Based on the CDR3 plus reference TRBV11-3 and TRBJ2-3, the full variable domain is EAGVVQSPRYKIIEKKQPVAFWCNPISGHNTLYWYLQNLGQGPELLIRYENEEAVDDSQLPKDRFSAERLKGVDSTLKIQPAELGDSAVYLCASSLRDRGLAGTDTQYFGPGTRLTVL.

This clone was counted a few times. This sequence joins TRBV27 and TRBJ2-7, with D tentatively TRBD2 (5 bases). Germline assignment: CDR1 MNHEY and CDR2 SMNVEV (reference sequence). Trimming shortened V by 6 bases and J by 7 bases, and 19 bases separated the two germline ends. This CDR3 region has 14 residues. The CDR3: CASSLGLALGEQYF. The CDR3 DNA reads TGTGCCAGCAGCCTCGGGCTAGCCCTAGGGGAGCAGTACTTC.